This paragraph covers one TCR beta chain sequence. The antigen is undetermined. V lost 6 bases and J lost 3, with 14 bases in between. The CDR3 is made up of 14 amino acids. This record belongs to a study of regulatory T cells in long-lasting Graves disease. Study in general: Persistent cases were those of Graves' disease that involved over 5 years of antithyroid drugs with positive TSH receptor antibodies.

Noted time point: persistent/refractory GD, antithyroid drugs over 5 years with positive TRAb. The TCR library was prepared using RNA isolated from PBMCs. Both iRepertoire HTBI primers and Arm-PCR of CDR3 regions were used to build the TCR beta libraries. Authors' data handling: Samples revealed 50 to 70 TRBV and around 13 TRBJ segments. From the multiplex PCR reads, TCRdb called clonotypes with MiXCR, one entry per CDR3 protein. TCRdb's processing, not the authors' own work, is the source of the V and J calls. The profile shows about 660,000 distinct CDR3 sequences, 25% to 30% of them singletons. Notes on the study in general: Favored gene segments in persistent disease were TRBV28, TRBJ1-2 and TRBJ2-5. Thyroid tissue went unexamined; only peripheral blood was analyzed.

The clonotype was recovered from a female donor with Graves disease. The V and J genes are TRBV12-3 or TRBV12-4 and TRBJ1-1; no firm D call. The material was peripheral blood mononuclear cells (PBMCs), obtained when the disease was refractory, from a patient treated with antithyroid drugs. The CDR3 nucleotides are TGTGCCAGCAGCCGACGCGGAGGGTACACTGAAGCTTTCTTT. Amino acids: CASSRRGGYTEAFF.